Listed here are 4 T cell receptor beta chains from one sample, sequenced in a study of T cell therapy after organ transplantation. Sequenced by immunoSEQ multiplex PCR; TCRdb stores in-frame clones only, minus some. The profile shows tens of thousands of clones, approximately 94% of them singletons. These TCRs are of unknown antigen specificity. Sequenced here: CD8+ T cells from blood, sampled before autologous CMV-specific T cell therapy. All receptors come from a human patient who had received a solid organ transplant and had CMV disease.

This clone was observed a single time. The chain carries TRBV27 and TRBJ1-2; D gene ambiguous. Germline values: CDR1 MNHEY, CDR2 SMNVEV (reference sequence). The length of the CDR3 is 13 residues. Between the trimmed V and J ends, which lost 0 bases and 6 bases, there was a span of 8 bases. The CDR3 protein is CASSLSRNHGYTF. The DNA for the CDR3 is TGTGCCAGCAGTTTATCGCGAAACCATGGCTACACCTTC.

The genes are TRBV18 and TRBJ2-5; 13 bases line up with TRBD2. Germline CDR1 reads KGHSH; CDR2 reads LQKENI. This CDR3 comprises 20 residues. V lost 0 bases, J lost 4 bases, and 14 bases stayed unmatched. The CDR3 bases are TGTGCCAGCTCACCACCGGGACTAGCGGGAAAAACCCGGGGGCGAGAGACCCAGTACTTC. It yields the protein CASSPPGLAGKTRGRETQYF.

This chain links TRBV7-9 with TRBJ1-5, with TRBD1 matching 8 bases. Germline values: CDR1 SEHNR, CDR2 FQNEAQ (reference sequence). CDR3 length: 17 amino acids. Trimming removed 1 base from V and 2 bases from J; junction bases left unmatched: 7. CDR3 region: CASSLVGQGGGNQPQHF. The CDR3 DNA is TGTGCCAGCAGCTTAGTCGGACAGGGCGGGGGCAATCAGCCCCAGCATTTT.

The genes are TRBV19 and TRBJ1-4; D is undetermined. This CDR3 is 12 amino acids long. The germline CDR1 and CDR2 sequences are LNHDA and SQIVND (reference sequence). Trimming left V 4 bases short and J 6 bases short, with 6 bases between. DNA of the CDR3: TGTGCCAGTAGTAAATGGGATGAAAAACTGTTTTTT. This encodes CASSKWDEKLFF. The whole variable domain, filled in from reference TRBV19 and TRBJ1-4, reads DGGITQSPKYLFRKEGQNVTLSCEQNLNHDAMYWYRQDPGQGLRLIYYSQIVNDFQKGDIAEGYSVSREKKESFPLTVTSAQKNPTAFYLCASSKWDEKLFFGSGTQLSVL.